This TCR beta chain was identified in a study of blood T cell repertoires in COVID-19. About the study: T cells, B-cell-depleted T cells, or PBMCs provided the cDNA or gDNA that served as material.

The ends lost 1 base at V and 1 base at J; junction bases unmatched: 4. The CDR3 sequence is 16 residues long. The germline V gene encodes CDR1 SGHTA and CDR2 FQGNSA. The table lists this clone with a count of one. Authors' data handling: The assay estimated nucleated cells by amplifying reference gene primers. Clones were read by immunoSEQ multiplex PCR, and TCRdb kept only the in-frame ones, dropping some. V, J and clone size derive from that table, while D and trimming were established from the DNA sequence. The sample has a few hundred thousand clones; around nine tenths are singletons. It was during active infection that Seattle patients were enrolled and then longitudinally followed.

The V call is TRBV7-2, the J call TRBJ2-5, with 9 bases fitting TRBD2. The material sequenced was peripheral blood. The receptor was derived from a woman in her thirties with COVID-19, enrolled during active disease. The CDR3 DNA is TGTGCCAGCAGCTTAGGTGCGGGGGGGTCCCAAGAGACCCAGTACTTC. Its protein product is CASSLGAGGSQETQYF.